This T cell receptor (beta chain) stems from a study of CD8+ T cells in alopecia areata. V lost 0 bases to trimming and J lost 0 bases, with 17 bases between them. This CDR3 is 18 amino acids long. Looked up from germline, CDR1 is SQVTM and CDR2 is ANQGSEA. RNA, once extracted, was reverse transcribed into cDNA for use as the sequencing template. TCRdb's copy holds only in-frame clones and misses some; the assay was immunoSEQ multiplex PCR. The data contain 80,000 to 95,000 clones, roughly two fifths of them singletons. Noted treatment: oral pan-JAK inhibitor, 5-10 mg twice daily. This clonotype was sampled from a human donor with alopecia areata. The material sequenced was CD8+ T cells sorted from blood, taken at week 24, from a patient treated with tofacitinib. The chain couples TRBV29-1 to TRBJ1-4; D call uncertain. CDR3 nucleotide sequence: TGCAGCGTTGAAGATTTCACAAATAAGGGAACAACTAATGAAAAACTGTTTTTT. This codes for CSVEDFTNKGTTNEKLFF.